The 17 T cell receptor beta chains below were found in one sample sequenced in a study of identical twins. MiXCR, applied by TCRdb to the 5' RACE reads, yields one record per CDR3 protein. This table has 200,000 to 300,000 distinct CDR3 sequences, approximately 8% appearing once. This sample also appeared in a second study, on yellow fever vaccine responses in identical twins.

The material sequenced was CD8+ T cells sorted from blood. The receptors were gathered from a woman aged 18-29 years in good health.

V is TRBV25-1 and J is TRBJ2-1; TRBD1 matches at 8 bases. CDR3 length: 17 amino acids. The V and J ends lost 4 bases and 0 bases, in that order; junction bases with no gene match: 8. The V gene's germline CDR1 is MGHDK and CDR2 SYGVNS. CDR3 residues: CASSVGTGVYSYNEQFF. The CDR3 DNA follows: TGTGCCAGCAGTGTGGGGACAGGAGTCTACTCCTACAATGAGCAGTTCTTC.

This chain joins TRBV5-1 and TRBJ2-1; D is unresolved. The CDR3 contains 16 residues. V was pared by 1 base and J by 0 bases, with 11 bases between. Germline V gene data show CDR1 as SGHRS and CDR2 as YFSETQ. In DNA form, the CDR3 reads TGCGCCAGCAGCTTGAGCGCGGAGTTCTCCTACAATGAGCAGTTCTTC. This gives the protein CASSLSAEFSYNEQFF.

Only a few counts were recorded for this clonotype. The chain links TRBV5-1 to TRBJ1-6, with D possibly matching TRBD1 (6 bases). Germline CDR1 reads SGHRS; CDR2 reads YFSETQ. This CDR3 comprises 15 residues. Trimming pared 1 base from V and 7 bases from J, leaving 12 bases between. In nucleotides, the CDR3 is TGCGCCAGCAGCTTGTTCCAGGGGTTGAATTCACCCCTCCACTTT. Its protein is CASSLFQGLNSPLHF. Variable domain in full (rest from reference TRBV5-1 and TRBJ1-6): KAGVTQTPRYLIKTRGQQVTLSCSPISGHRSVSWYQQTPGQGLQFLFEYFSETQRNKGNFPGRFSGRQFSNSRSEMNVSTLELGDSALYLCASSLFQGLNSPLHFGNGTRLTVT.

The J gene is TRBJ1-4, the V gene TRBV28; TRBD1 aligns across 7 bases. This CDR3 comprises 14 residues. Trimming took 3 bases from V and 7 from J; bases not matched to a gene: 5. Germline CDR1 reads MDHEN; CDR2 reads SYDVKM. This CDR3 reads CASSFYRGTEKLFF. The CDR3 DNA reads as TGTGCCAGCAGTTTTTACAGGGGTACTGAAAAACTGTTTTTT.

This chain connects TRBV5-8 to TRBJ1-1; D may be TRBD1 (6 bases). V dropped 1 base and J dropped 6 bases, with 16 bases sitting between them. The CDR3 length is 15 residues. The germline CDR1 and CDR2 sequences are SGHTS and YDEGEE. This CDR3 reads CASSLYMGAGAEAFF. Written as DNA, the CDR3 is TGTGCCAGCAGCTTGTATATGGGCGCAGGGGCTGAAGCTTTCTTT.

This clonotype has just a few counts. The chain employs TRBV2 and TRBJ2-2; TRBD2 might be the D (6 bases). CDR3 length: 12 residues. V was clipped by 10 bases and J by 6 bases, with 12 bases between them. The germline gives CDR1 SNHLY, CDR2 FYNNEI. CDR3 residues: CANAGRSGELFF. CDR3 nucleotides: TGTGCCAACGCAGGGAGGTCCGGGGAGCTGTTTTTT.

V usage is TRBV12-3 or TRBV12-4 and J usage is TRBJ2-3; a weak D match, TRBD1 (5 bases). Trimming shortened V by 7 bases and J by 4 bases, and 15 bases separated the two germline ends. CDR3 size: 14 residues. The CDR3 DNA follows: TGTGCCAGCATAACGGGTGGGGCCCCAGATACGCAGTATTTT. Protein sequence: CASITGGAPDTQYF.

This chain uses TRBV27 with TRBJ2-7, with 7 bases identical to TRBD2. The CDR3 runs 14 residues. Germline CDR1 is MNHEY and CDR2 is SMNVEV (reference sequence). V shed 5 bases, J shed 2 bases, and the junction held 6 bases outside the gene matches. In DNA, the CDR3 is TGTGCCAGCAGTCCAAGAGCGGGGACCTACGAGCAGTACTTC. Amino acids: CASSPRAGTYEQYF.

Many counts were recorded for this clonotype. V is TRBV9 and J is TRBJ2-1, with 9 bases identical to TRBD1. V shed 0 bases, J shed 6 bases, and the junction held 7 bases outside the gene matches. Germline CDR1 and CDR2: SGDLS and YYNGEE. The CDR3 is 16 amino acids. CDR3 protein: CASSVDLGQGINEQFF. In DNA form, the CDR3 reads TGTGCCAGCAGCGTAGACCTCGGACAGGGGATCAATGAGCAGTTCTTC.

This clonotype was detected many times. This chain connects TRBV4-2 to TRBJ1-2; possible D gene TRBD1, 5 bases. The CDR3 consists of 15 residues. Germline CDR1 and CDR2: LGHNA and YNFKEQ. With 1 base removed from V and 3 bases from J, the gap between germline ends came to 12 bases. CDR3 in DNA: TGTGCCAGCAGCCAAGTTACGGACATAGACTATGGCTACACCTTC. Protein product: CASSQVTDIDYGYTF.

The V call is TRBV20-1, the J call TRBJ2-1; 12 nucleotides line up with TRBD2. This CDR3 has 14 amino acids. V was clipped by 6 bases and J by 2 bases; unmatched bases: 2. Looked up from germline, CDR1 is DFQATT and CDR2 is SNEGSKA (reference sequence). The chain's CDR3 is CSARLAGAYNEQFF. As DNA, the CDR3 is TGCAGTGCAAGACTAGCGGGGGCCTACAATGAGCAGTTCTTC.

The chain joins TRBV12-3 or TRBV12-4 to TRBJ2-5; D not resolved. V lost 11 bases and J 4 bases, leaving 14 bases between the germline ends. The CDR3 totals 12 residues. CDR3 protein: CAGGDTRETQYF. The DNA of the CDR3 is TGTGCCGGCGGAGACACCCGAGAGACCCAGTACTTC.

This clonotype was observed a handful of times. The rearrangement joins TRBV4-1 to TRBJ2-1, with 9 bases lining up with TRBD2. CDR1 is MGHRA, CDR2 YSYEKL, per germline. The length of the CDR3 is 15 residues. Trimming at V came to 0 bases and at J to 7 bases, leaving 4 bases not matched to a gene. The CDR3 DNA sequence: TGCGCCAGCAGCCAAGATGGCACTAGCGGGAATGAGCAGTTCTTC. Translated, it gives CASSQDGTSGNEQFF.

The CDR3 DNA follows: TGTGCCAGCAGGTCGACTAGCGGGAGGGCCAGTCCCTACGAGCAGTACTTC. As protein: CASRSTSGRASPYEQYF. The rearrangement links TRBV28 to TRBJ2-7; 14 bases are a match to TRBD2. CDR3 size: 17 residues. Germline V gene sequence: CDR1 MDHEN, CDR2 SYDVKM. The V gene end was trimmed by 6 bases and the J gene end by 2 bases; junction bases not matched to a gene: 9.

About this clonotype itself: An end of the junction differs from the germline gene, which may be a read error. The V and J genes are TRBV3-1 and TRBJ2-1; D is unresolved. The CDR3 runs 15 residues. Per the germline V gene, CDR1 is LGHDT and CDR2 is YNNKEL (reference sequence). The CDR3 sequence: CATSQEPSFDNEQFF. The CDR3 bases are TGTGCCACCAGCCAAGAACCGTCCTTCGACAATGAGCAGTTCTTC.

This clonotype was counted a few times. The chain is built from TRBV20-1 and TRBJ1-2; D unclear. V lost 0 bases and J lost 8, with 19 bases in between. Looked up from germline, CDR1 is DFQATT and CDR2 is SNEGSKA (reference sequence). This CDR3 spans 15 amino acids. The CDR3 DNA sequence: TGCAGTGCTAGAGATTTGGTAAACGATGCTAGCGGCTACACCTTC. This codes for CSARDLVNDASGYTF.

This sequence joins TRBV7-9 and TRBJ2-7; TRBD1 matches at 8 bases. The trim removed 5 bases at V and 7 bases at J, leaving 10 bases unmatched. The CDR3 is 14 residues long. The germline V gene encodes CDR1 SEHNR and CDR2 FQNEAQ (reference sequence). The CDR3: CASSHRDRIIEQYF. DNA for the CDR3: TGTGCCAGCAGCCACCGGGACAGGATAATTGAGCAGTACTTC.